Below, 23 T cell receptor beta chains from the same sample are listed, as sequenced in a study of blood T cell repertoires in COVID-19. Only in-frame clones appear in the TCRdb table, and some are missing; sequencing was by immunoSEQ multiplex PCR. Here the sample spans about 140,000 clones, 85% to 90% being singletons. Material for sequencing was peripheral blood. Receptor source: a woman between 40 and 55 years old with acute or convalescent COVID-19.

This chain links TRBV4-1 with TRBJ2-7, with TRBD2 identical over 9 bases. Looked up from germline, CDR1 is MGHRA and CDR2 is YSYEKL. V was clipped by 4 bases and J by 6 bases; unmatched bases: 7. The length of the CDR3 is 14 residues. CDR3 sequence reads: CASSPAGGQGEQYF. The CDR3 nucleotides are TGCGCCAGCAGCCCGGCGGGGGGGCAGGGCGAGCAGTACTTC.

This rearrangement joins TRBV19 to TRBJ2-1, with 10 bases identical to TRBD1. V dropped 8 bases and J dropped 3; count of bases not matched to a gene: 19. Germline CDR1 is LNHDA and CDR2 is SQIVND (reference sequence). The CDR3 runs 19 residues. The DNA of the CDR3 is TGTGCCAGTGACAGGGGGCGCATCGGTTGGCTAGCGGACTACAATGAGCAGTTCTTC. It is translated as CASDRGRIGWLADYNEQFF.

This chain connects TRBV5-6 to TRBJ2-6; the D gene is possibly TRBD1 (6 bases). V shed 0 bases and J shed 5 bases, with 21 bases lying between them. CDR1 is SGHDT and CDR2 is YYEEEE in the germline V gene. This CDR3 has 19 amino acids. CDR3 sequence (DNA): TGTGCCAGCAGCTTGGCCGTAAGACAGGCCACAACTCGGGCCAACGTCCTGACTTTC. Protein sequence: CASSLAVRQATTRANVLTF.

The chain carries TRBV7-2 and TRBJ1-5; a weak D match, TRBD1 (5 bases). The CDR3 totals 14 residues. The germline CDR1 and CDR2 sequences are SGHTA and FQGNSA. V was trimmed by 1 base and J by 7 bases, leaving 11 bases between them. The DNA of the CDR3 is TGTGCCAGCAGCTTAGAGGGGTTCCGGCAGCCCCAGCATTTT. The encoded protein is CASSLEGFRQPQHF.

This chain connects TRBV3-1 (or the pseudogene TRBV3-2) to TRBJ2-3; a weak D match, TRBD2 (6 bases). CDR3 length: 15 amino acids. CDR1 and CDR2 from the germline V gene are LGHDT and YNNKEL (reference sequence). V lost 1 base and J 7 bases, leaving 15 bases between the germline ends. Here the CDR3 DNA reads TGTGCCAGCAGCCAAGTCGGGAGTGGGGGGAATACGCAGTATTTT. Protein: CASSQVGSGGNTQYF.

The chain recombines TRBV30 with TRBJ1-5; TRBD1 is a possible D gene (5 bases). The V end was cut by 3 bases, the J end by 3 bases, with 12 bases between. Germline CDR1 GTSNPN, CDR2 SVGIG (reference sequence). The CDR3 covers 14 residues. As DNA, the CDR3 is TGTGCCTGGAGGGGGCAAGGCTTCAATCAGCCCCAGCATTTT. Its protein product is CAWRGQGFNQPQHF. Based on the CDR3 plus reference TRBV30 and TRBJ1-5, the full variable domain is SQTIHQWPATLVQPVGSPLSLECTVEGTSNPNLYWYRQAAGRGLQLLFYSVGIGQISSEVPQNLSASRPQDRQFILSSKKLLLSDSGFYLCAWRGQGFNQPQHFGDGTRLSIL.

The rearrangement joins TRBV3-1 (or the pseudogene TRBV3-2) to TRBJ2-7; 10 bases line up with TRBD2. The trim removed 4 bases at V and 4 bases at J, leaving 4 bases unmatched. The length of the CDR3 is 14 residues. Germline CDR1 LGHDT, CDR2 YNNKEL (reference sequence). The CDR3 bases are TGTGCCAGCAGCCGAAGCGGGGGGGGATACGAGCAGTACTTC. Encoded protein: CASSRSGGGYEQYF.

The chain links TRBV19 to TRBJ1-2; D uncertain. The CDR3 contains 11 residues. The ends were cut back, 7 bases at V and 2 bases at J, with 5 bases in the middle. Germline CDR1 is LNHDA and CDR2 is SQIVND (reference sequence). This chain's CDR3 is CASMRNYGYTF. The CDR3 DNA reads TGTGCCAGTATGAGGAACTATGGCTACACCTTC.

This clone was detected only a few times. CDR3: CASSPSGKWNEQYF. CDR3 DNA sequence: TGTGCCAGTAGTCCTAGCGGGAAGTGGAACGAGCAGTACTTC. The V call is TRBV19, the J call TRBJ2-7, with 9 bases that match TRBD2. Germline V lookup: CDR1 LNHDA, CDR2 SQIVND (reference sequence). Trimming removed 5 bases from V and 5 bases from J; junction bases left unmatched: 7. The CDR3 spans 14 residues.

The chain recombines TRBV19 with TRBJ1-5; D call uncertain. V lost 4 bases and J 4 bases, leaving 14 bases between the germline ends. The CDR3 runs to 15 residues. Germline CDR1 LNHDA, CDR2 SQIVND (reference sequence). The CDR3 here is CASSKGGAGNQPQHF. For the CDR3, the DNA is TGTGCCAGTAGTAAGGGAGGAGCCGGTAATCAGCCCCAGCATTTT. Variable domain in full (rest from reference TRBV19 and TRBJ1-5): DGGITQSPKYLFRKEGQNVTLSCEQNLNHDAMYWYRQDPGQGLRLIYYSQIVNDFQKGDIAEGYSVSREKKESFPLTVTSAQKNPTAFYLCASSKGGAGNQPQHFGDGTRLSIL.

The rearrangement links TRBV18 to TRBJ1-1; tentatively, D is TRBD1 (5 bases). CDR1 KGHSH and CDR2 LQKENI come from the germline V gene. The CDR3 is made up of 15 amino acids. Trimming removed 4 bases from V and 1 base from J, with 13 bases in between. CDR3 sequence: CASSRDKGPNTEAFF. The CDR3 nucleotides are TGTGCCAGCTCACGCGATAAGGGGCCGAACACTGAAGCTTTCTTT. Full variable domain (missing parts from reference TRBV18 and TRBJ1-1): NAGVMQNPRHLVRRRGQEARLRCSPMKGHSHVYWYRQLPEEGLKFMVYLQKENIIDESGMPKERFSAEFPKEGPSILRIQQVVRGDSAAYFCASSRDKGPNTEAFFGQGTRLTVV.

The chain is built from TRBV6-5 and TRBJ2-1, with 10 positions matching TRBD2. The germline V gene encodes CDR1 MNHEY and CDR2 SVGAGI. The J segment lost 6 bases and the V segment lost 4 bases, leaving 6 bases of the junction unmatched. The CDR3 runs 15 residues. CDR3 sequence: CASSFSAGGPNEQFF. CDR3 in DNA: TGTGCCAGCAGTTTTTCAGCGGGAGGGCCCAATGAGCAGTTCTTC.

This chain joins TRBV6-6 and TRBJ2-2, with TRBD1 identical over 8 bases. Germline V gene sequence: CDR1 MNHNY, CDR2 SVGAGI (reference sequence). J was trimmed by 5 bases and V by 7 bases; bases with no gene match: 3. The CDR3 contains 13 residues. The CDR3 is CASKGQGTGELFF. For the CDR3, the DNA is TGTGCCAGCAAAGGACAGGGAACCGGGGAGCTGTTTTTT.

The DNA of the CDR3 is TGTGCCAGCATCGAAGGGGACGAGCAGTACTTC. Encoded protein: CASIEGDEQYF. V and J are TRBV28 and TRBJ2-7; the D gene is possibly TRBD1 (5 bases). In germline, CDR1 is MDHEN, CDR2 SYDVKM. This CDR3 comprises 11 residues. Trimming took off 7 bases at V and 5 bases at J, with 9 bases between the two ends.

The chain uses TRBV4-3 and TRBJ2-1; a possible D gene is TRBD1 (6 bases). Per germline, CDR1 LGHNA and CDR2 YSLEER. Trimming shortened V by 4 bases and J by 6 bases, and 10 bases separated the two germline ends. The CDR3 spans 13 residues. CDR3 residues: CASSRGRGNEQFF. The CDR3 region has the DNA TGCGCCAGCAGCCGGGGCAGGGGCAATGAGCAGTTCTTC.

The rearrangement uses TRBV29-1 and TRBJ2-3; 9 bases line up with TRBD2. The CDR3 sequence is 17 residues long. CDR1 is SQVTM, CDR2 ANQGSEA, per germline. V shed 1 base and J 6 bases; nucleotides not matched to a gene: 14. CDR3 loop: CSVEGVREGLRSDTQYF. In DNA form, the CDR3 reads TGCAGCGTTGAAGGGGTGCGGGAGGGCCTCCGTTCGGATACGCAGTATTTT.

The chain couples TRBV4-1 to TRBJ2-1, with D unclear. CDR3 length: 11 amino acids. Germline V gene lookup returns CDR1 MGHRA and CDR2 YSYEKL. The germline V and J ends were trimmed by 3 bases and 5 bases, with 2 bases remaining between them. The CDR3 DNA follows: TGCGCCAGCAGCCACAACAATGAGCAGTTCTTC. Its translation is CASSHNNEQFF.

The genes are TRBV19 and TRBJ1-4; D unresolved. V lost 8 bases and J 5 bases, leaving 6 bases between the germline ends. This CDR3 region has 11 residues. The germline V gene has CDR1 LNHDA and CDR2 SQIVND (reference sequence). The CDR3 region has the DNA TGTGCCAGTCGGGGAAATGAAAAACTGTTTTTT. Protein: CASRGNEKLFF.

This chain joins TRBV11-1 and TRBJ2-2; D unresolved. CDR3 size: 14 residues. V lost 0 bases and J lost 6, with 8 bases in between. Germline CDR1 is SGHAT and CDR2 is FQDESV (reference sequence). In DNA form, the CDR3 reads TGTGCCAGCAGCTTAGCCCCCCCCTCCGGGGAGCTGTTTTTT. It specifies CASSLAPPSGELFF.

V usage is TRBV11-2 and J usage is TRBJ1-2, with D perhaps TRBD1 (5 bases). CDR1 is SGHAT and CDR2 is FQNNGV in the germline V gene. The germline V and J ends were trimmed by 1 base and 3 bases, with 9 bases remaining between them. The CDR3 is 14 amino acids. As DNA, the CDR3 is TGTGCCAGCAGCTTAGGAGCGGGGGACTATGGCTACACCTTC. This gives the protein CASSLGAGDYGYTF.

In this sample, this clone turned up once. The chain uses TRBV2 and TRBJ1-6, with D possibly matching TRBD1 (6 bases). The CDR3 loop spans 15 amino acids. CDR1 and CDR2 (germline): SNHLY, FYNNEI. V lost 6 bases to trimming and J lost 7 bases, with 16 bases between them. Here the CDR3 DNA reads TGTGCCAGCAGCCCACAGGGAGGGATCAATTCACCCCTCCACTTT. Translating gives CASSPQGGINSPLHF.

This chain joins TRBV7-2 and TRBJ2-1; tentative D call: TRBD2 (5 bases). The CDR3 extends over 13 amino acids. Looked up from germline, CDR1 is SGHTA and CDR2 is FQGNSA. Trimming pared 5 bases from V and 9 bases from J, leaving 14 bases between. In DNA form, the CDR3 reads TGTGCCAGCAGCACGGCTAGCCGGGGTGAGCAGTTCTTC. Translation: CASSTASRGEQFF.

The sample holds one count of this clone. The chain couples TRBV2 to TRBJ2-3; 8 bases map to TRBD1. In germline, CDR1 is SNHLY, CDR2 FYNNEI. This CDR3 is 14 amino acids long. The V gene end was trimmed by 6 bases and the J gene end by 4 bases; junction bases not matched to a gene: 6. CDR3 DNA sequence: TGTGCCAGCAGGGACAGGGTTCCAGCAGATACGCAGTATTTT. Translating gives CASRDRVPADTQYF.